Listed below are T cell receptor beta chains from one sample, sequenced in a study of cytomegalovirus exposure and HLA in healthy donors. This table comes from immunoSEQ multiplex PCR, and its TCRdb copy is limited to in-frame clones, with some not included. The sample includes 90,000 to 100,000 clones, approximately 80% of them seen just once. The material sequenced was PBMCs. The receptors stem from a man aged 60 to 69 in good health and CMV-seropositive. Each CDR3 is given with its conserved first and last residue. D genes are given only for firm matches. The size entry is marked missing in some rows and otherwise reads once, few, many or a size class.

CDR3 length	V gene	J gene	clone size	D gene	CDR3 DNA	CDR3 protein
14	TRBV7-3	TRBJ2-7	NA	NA	TGTGCCAGCAGCTTAAATGCAGCAGGCTACGAGCAGTACTTC	CASSLNAAGYEQYF
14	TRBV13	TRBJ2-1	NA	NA	TGTGCCAGCAGCCCCCCTCTAGCTTACAATGAGCAGTTCTTC	CASSPPLAYNEQFF
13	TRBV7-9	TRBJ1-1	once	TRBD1	TGTGCCAGCAGCCTGACAGGGGACACTGAAGCTTTCTTT	CASSLTGDTEAFF
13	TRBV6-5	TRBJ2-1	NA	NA	TGTGCCAGCAGTTACGGAGCTTACAATGAGCAGTTCTTC	CASSYGAYNEQFF
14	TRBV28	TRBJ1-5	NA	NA	TGTGCCAGCAGTTTAAGCTATAGCAATCAGCCCCAGCATTTT	CASSLSYSNQPQHF
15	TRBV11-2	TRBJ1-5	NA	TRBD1	TGTGCCAGCAGCCTGGGACAGGGGGCCGGGCAGCCCCAGCATTTT	CASSLGQGAGQPQHF
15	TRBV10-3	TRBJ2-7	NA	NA	TGTGCCATCAGTGAGGGGGCCCCGAGCTCCTACGAGCAGTACTTC	CAISEGAPSSYEQYF
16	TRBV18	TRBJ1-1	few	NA	TGTGCCAGCTCCCCTCTCCTTCCAGGGCCGAACACTGAAGCTTTCTTT	CASSPLLPGPNTEAFF
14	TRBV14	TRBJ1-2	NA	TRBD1	TGTGCCAGCAGCCCCCTTGGGACAGGCTATGGCTACACCTTC	CASSPLGTGYGYTF
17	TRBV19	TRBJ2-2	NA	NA	TGTGCCAGTAGTTTGTATGGAGGGGGCGCGAAGACCGGGGAGCTGTTTTTT	CASSLYGGGAKTGELFF
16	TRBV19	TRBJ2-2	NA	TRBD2	TGTGCCAGTAGTATCTTAGCGGGGGAATACACCGGGGAGCTGTTTTTT	CASSILAGEYTGELFF
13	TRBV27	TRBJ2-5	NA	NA	TGTGCCAGCAGCCCTACAGGTCCGGAGACCCAGTACTTC	CASSPTGPETQYF
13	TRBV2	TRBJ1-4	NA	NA	TGTGCCAGCAGTGAAAGCAGGGCTGAAAAACTGTTTTTT	CASSESRAEKLFF
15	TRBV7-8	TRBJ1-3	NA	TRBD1	TGTGCCAGCAGCCCTCCGGGACAGGGAAGAAACACCATATATTTT	CASSPPGQGRNTIYF
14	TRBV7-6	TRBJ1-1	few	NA	TGTGCCAGCAGCTTAAGGGAGGGGGTCACTGAAGCTTTCTTT	CASSLREGVTEAFF
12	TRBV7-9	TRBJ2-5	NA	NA	TGTGCCAGCAGCTTCCCTGCGTGGGAGCAGTACTTC	CASSFPAWEQYF
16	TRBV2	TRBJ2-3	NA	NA	TGTGCCAGCAGTGAGGGCGGGCCGGTTCTCACAGATACGCAGTATTTT	CASSEGGPVLTDTQYF
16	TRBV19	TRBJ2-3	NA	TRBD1	TGTGCCAGTAGTCTGGGACAGGGGCAGGGGCAGGATACGCAGTATTTT	CASSLGQGQGQDTQYF
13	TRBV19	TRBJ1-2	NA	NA	TGTGCCAGTACCTCACAGGCTAACTATGGCTACACCTTC	CASTSQANYGYTF
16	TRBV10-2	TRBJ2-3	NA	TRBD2	TGCGCCAGCAGTGAGTCGATTGGGCGGGGGGGAGATACGCAGTATTTT	CASSESIGRGGDTQYF
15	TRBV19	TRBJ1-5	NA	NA	TGTGCCAGTACGTTTCTGTTGAGTGGCAATCAGCCCCAGCATTTT	CASTFLLSGNQPQHF
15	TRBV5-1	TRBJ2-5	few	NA	TGCGCCAGCACTCCCCAACCCGGGACTGGAGAGACCCAGTACTTC	CASTPQPGTGETQYF
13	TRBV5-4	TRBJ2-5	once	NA	TGTGCCAGCAGCCCCGGGAGTTGGGAGACCCAGTACTTC	CASSPGSWETQYF
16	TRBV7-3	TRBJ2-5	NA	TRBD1	TGTGCCAGCAGCTTAAGGACAGGGGTCACTCAAGAGACCCAGTACTTC	CASSLRTGVTQETQYF
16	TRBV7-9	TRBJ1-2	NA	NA	TGTTCCAGCAGCTTACGGGGGATGGCAGGGTCGCATGGCTACACCTTC	CSSSLRGMAGSHGYTF
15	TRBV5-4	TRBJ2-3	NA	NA	TGTGCCAGCAGCTTGGGCAGGGCGCCTTACGATACGCAGTATTTT	CASSLGRAPYDTQYF
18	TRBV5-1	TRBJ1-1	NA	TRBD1	TGCGCCAGCAGTATGCCCCCCCGGACAGGAACAATGAACACTGAAGCTTTCTTT	CASSMPPRTGTMNTEAFF
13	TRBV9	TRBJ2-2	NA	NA	TGTGCCAGCACCCCCCCTAGTGGCGGGGAGCTGTTTTTT	CASTPPSGGELFF
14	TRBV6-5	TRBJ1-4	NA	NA	TGTGCCAGCAGAGAAGGAAGGAGCCGTGAAAAACTGTTTTTT	CASREGRSREKLFF
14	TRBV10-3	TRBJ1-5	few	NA	TGTGCCACCCGACCTCCCGGGGGCAATCAGCCCCAGCATTTT	CATRPPGGNQPQHF
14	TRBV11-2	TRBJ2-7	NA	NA	TGTGCCAGCAGCTCGTGGGGCCTCCTTGTCGAGCAGTACTTC	CASSSWGLLVEQYF
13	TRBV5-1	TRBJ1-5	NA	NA	TGCGCCAGCAGCTTTGACAGGAATCAGCCCCAGCATTTT	CASSFDRNQPQHF
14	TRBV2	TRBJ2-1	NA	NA	TGTGCCAGCCGCGCCCCGGTTTCCTACAATGAGCAGTTCTTC	CASRAPVSYNEQFF
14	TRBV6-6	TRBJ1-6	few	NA	TGTGCCAGTAGGGGCGCTTCTTATAATTCACCCCTCCACTTT	CASRGASYNSPLHF
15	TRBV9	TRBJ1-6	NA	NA	TGTGCCAGCAGCGTATCGGGAGGCTTCAATTCACCCCTCCACTTT	CASSVSGGFNSPLHF
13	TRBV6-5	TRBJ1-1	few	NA	TGTGCCAGCAGTTACAGGGGTTTGACTGAAGCTTTCTTT	CASSYRGLTEAFF
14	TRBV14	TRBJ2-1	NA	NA	TGTGCCAGCAGCCCCCCAGGGACATACAATGAGCAGTTCTTC	CASSPPGTYNEQFF
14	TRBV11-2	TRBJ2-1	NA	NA	TGTGCCAGCAGCTTAGGGCCCCGGCGGGGCGAGCAGTTCTTC	CASSLGPRRGEQFF
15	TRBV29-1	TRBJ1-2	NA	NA	TGCAGCGTTGAAGATCGACAACAGGGTAACTATGGCTACACCTTC	CSVEDRQQGNYGYTF
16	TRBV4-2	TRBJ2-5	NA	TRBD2	TGTGCCAGCAGCCAAGATCAAGGGACCGGGGGGGAGACCCAGTACTTC	CASSQDQGTGGETQYF
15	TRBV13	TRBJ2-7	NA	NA	TGTGCCAGCAGCTTAGACCGTGCGGGGTTTGGCGAGCAGTACTTC	CASSLDRAGFGEQYF
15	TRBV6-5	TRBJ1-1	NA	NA	TGTGCCAGTTCCTTGCAGGGCCCGGGGGACACTGAAGCTTTCTTT	CASSLQGPGDTEAFF
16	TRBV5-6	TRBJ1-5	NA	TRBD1	TGTGCCAGCAGCTTGGGACAGGGGGCGCGGGAACAGCCCCAGCATTTT	CASSLGQGAREQPQHF
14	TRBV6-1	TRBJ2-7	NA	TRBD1	TGTGCCAGCAGGGCGACAGGGATCTCCTACGAGCAGTACTTC	CASRATGISYEQYF